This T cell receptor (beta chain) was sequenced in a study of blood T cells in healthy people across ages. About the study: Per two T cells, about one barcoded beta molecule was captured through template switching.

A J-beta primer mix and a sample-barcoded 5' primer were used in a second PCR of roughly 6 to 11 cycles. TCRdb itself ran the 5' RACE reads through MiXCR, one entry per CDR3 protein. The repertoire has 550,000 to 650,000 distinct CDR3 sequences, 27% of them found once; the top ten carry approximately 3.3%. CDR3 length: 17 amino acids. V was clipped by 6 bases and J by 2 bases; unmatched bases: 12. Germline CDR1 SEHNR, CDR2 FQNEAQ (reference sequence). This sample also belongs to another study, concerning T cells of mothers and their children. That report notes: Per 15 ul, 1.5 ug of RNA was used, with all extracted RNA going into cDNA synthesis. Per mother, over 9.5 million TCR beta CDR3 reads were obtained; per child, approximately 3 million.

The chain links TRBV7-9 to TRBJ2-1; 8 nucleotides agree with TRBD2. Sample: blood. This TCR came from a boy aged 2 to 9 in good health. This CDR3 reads CASSSLALAEPYNEQFF. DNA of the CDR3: TGTGCCAGCAGTTCCCTGGCACTAGCGGAACCCTACAATGAGCAGTTCTTC. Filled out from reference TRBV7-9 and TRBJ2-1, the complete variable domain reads DTGVSQNPRHKITKRGQNVTFRCDPISEHNRLYWYRQTLGQGPEFLTYFQNEAQLEKSRLLSDRFSAERPKGSFSTLEIQRTEQGDSAMYLCASSSLALAEPYNEQFFGPGTRLTVL.